This T cell receptor (beta chain) was observed in a study of human T cells and chemical hapten exposure. This CDR3 has 11 residues. V was pared by 11 bases and J by 6 bases, with 10 bases between. CDR1 is ENHRY and CDR2 is SYGVKD in the germline V gene. This clonotype was observed at least ten times. Indicated time point: pre-sensitization, week 0. Described treatment: therapeutic diphenylcyclopropenone sensitization with weekly scalp DPC. Donation of samples came from alopecia patients who were 18 to 70 years old and suitable for DPC. Using its own MiXCR run on the RACE reads, TCRdb lists one record per CDR3 protein. The sample has 270,000 or so distinct CDR3 sequences, around 7% seen once.

The V and J genes are TRBV10-3 and TRBJ2-2, with D possibly TRBD1 on 6 matching bases. The clonotype comes from a man younger than 35 with alopecia areata. Some clones in this sample may be carry-over from other donors' samples. Sequencing used whole blood, obtained in connection with sensitization to the hapten diphenylcyclopropenone (DPC). In DNA form, the CDR3 reads TGTGCCTCCTCAGGGGCCGGGGAGCTGTTTTTT. Translating gives CASSGAGELFF.